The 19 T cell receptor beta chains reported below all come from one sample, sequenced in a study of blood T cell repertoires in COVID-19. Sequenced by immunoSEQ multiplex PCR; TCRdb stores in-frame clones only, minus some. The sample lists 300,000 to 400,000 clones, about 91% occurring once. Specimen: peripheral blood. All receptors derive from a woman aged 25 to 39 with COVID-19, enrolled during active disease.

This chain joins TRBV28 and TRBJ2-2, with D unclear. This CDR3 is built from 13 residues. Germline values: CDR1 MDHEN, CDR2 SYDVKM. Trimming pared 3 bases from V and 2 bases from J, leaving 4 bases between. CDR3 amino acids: CASSFLNTGELFF. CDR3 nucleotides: TGTGCCAGCAGTTTCCTCAACACCGGGGAGCTGTTTTTT.

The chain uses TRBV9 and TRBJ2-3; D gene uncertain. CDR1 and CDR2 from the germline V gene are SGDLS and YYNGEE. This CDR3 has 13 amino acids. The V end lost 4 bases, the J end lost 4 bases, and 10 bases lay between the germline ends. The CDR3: CASSPPVADTQYF. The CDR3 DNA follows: TGTGCCAGCAGCCCCCCCGTCGCAGATACGCAGTATTTT.

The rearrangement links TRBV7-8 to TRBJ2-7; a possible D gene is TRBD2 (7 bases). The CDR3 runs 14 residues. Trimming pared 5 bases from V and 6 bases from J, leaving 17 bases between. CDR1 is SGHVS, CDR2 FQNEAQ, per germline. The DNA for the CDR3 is TGTGCCAGCAGCGCCCGAGGGGGGGGCGGCGAGCAGTACTTC. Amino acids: CASSARGGGGEQYF.

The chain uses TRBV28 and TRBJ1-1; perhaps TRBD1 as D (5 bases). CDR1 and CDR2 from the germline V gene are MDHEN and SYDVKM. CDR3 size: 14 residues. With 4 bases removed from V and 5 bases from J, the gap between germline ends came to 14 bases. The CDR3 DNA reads TGTGCCAGCAGTTGGACGTCCTCAGGGACTGAAGCTTTCTTT. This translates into CASSWTSSGTEAFF.

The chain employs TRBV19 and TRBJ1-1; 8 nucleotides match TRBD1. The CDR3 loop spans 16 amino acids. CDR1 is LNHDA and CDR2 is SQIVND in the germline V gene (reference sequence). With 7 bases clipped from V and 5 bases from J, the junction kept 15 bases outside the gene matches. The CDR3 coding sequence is TGTGCCAGTATCTCGAGACAGGGGCTCCAGAGGACTGAAGCTTTCTTT. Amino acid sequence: CASISRQGLQRTEAFF.

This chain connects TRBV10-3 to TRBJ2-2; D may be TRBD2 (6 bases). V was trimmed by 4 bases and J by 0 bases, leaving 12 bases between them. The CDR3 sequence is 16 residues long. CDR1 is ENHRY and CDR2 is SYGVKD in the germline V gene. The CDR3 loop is CAISVGGAANTGELFF. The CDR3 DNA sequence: TGTGCCATCAGTGTAGGAGGGGCAGCGAACACCGGGGAGCTGTTTTTT.

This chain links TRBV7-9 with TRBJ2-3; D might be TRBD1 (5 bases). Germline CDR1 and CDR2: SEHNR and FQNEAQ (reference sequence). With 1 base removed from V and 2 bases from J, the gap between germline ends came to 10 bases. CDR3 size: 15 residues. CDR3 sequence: CASSLDRTFTDTQYF. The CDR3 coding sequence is TGTGCCAGCAGCTTAGACAGGACCTTCACAGATACGCAGTATTTT.

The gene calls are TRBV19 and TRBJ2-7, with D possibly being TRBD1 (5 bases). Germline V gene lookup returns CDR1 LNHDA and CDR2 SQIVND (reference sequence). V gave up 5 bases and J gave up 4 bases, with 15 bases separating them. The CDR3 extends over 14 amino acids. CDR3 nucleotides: TGTGCCAGTAGTTATTGGGCAGGGCTATACGAGCAGTACTTC. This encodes CASSYWAGLYEQYF.

CDR3 sequence reads: CAIRVAYYQETQYF. The CDR3 region has the DNA TGTGCCATCAGGGTTGCCTACTACCAAGAGACCCAGTACTTC. This chain connects TRBV10-3 to TRBJ2-5; D unresolved. Germline loops: CDR1 ENHRY, CDR2 SYGVKD. This CDR3 is built from 14 residues. V lost 6 bases to trimming and J lost 0 bases, with 11 bases between them.

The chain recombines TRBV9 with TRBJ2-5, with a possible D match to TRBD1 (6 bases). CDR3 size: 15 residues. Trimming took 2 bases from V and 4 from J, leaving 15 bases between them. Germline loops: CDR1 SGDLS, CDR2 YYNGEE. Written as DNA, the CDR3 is TGTGCCAGCAGCGTGTCCGTGGGGGCGGGAGAGACCCAGTACTTC. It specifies CASSVSVGAGETQYF.

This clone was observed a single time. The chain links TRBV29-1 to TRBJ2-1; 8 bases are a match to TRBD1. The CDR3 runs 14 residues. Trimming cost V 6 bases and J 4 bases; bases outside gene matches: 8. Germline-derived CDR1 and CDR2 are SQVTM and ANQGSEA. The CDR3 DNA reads TGCAGCGTCGTTAGACAGGGGCCATACAATGAGCAGTTCTTC. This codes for CSVVRQGPYNEQFF.

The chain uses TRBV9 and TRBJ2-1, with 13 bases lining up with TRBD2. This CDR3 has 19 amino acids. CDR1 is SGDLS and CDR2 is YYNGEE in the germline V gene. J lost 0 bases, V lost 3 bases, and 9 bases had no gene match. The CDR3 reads CASSEGLAGRVSSYNEQFF. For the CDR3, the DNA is TGTGCCAGCAGCGAGGGACTAGCGGGGAGAGTCAGCTCCTACAATGAGCAGTTCTTC.

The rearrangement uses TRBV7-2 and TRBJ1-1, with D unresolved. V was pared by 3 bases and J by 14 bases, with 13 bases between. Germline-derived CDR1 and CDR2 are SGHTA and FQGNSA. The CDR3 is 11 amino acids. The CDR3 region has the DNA TGTGCCAGCAGCTTCGACTTGGTACCGTTCTTT. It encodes CASSFDLVPFF.

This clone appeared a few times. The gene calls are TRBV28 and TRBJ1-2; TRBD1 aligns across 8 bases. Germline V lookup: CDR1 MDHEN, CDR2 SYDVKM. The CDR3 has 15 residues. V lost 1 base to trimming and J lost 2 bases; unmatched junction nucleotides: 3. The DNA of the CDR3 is TGTGCCAGCAGTTTATCAGGGACAGGAAACTATGGCTACACCTTC. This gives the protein CASSLSGTGNYGYTF.

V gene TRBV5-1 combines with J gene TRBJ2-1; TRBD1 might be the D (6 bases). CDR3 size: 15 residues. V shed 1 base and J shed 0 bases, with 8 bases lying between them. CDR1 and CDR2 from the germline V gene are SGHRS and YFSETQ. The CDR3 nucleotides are TGCGCCAGCAGCTTGACAGGGAACTCCTACAATGAGCAGTTCTTC. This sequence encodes CASSLTGNSYNEQFF.

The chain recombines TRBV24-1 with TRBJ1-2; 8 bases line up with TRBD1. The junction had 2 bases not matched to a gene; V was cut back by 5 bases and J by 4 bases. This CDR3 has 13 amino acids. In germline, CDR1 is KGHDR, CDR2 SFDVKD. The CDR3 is CATSGGQAYGYTF. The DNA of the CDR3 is TGTGCCACCAGTGGGGGACAGGCCTATGGCTACACCTTC.

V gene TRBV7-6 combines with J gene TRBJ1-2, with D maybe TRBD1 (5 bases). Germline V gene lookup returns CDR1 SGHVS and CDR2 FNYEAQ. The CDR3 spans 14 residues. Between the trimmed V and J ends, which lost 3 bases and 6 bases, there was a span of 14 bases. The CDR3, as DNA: TGTGCCAGCAGCTTCGGGGGGTCCTCCAATGGCTACACCTTC. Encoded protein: CASSFGGSSNGYTF.

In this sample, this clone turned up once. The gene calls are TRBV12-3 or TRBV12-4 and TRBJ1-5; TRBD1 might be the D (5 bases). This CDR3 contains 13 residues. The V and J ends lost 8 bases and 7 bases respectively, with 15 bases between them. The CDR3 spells CASSTGHRQPQHF. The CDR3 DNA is TGTGCCAGCTCTACAGGTCACCGCCAGCCCCAGCATTTT.

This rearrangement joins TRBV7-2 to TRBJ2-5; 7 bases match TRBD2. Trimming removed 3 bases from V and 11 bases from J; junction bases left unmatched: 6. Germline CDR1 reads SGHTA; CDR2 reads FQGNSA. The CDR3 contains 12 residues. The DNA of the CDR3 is TGTGCCAGCAGCTTGCGGGACTACCCACAGTACTTC. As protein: CASSLRDYPQYF. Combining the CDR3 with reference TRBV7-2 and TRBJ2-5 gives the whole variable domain GAGVSQSPSNKVTEKGKDVELRCDPISGHTALYWYRQSLGQGLEFLIYFQGNSAPDKSGLPSDRFSAERTGGSVSTLTIQRTQQEDSAVYLCASSLRDYPQYFGPGTRLLVL.